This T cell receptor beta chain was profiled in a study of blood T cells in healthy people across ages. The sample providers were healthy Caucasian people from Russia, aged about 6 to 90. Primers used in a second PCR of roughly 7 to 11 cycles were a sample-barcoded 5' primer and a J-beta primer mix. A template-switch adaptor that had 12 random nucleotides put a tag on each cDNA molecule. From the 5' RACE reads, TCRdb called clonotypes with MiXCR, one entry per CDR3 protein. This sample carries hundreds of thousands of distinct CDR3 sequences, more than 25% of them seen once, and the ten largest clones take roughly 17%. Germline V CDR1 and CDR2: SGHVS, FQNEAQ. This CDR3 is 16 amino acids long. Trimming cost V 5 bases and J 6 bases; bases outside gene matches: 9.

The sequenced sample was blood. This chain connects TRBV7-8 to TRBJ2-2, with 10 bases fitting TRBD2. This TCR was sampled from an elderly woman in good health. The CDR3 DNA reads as TGTGCCAGCAGCGGGACAGCGGGGGGGGACGCCGGGGAGCTGTTTTTT. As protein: CASSGTAGGDAGELFF.